The 7 T cell receptor beta chains presented below share a single source sample, sequenced in a study of beta chain features in type 1 diabetes. Every isolated RNA sample was fully reverse transcribed, so sequencing captured expressed TCRB transcripts. The method was immunoSEQ multiplex PCR; TCRdb's version includes in-frame clones alone and lacks a portion of them. The profile covers around 500,000 clones, with about an eighth appearing a single time and approximately 0.045% taken by the ten largest. Sequenced sample: naive CD4+ T cells from blood. These TCRs come from a young woman in good health.

This sequence joins TRBV11-2 and TRBJ2-7; D unclear. The V and J ends lost 5 bases and 0 bases respectively, with 11 bases between them. The CDR3 extends over 14 amino acids. CDR1 and CDR2 from the germline V gene are SGHAT and FQNNGV. The CDR3 region is CASSPTRSSYEQYV. The CDR3 nucleotides are TGTGCCAGCAGCCCCACGAGGAGCTCCTACGAGCAGTACGTC.

This clone was counted only a few times. The rearrangement links TRBV9 to TRBJ2-3; 9 bases fit TRBD1. V lost 0 bases and J lost 3; bases outside the gene matches: 2. Germline V gene lookup returns CDR1 SGDLS and CDR2 YYNGEE. The CDR3 is 15 amino acids. The CDR3 protein is CASSVAGQGTDTQYF. DNA for the CDR3: TGTGCCAGCAGCGTAGCAGGACAGGGGACAGATACGCAGTATTTT.

V and J are TRBV25-1 and TRBJ2-2; D is uncertain. The length of the CDR3 is 12 residues. Looked up from germline, CDR1 is MGHDK and CDR2 is SYGVNS. Trimming took off 1 base at V and 6 bases at J, with 3 bases between the two ends. The CDR3 DNA sequence: TGTGCCAGCAGTGAATCCCCCGGGGAGCTGTTTTTT. Encoded protein: CASSESPGELFF.

The chain couples TRBV19 to TRBJ2-5, with unresolved D. Germline loops: CDR1 LNHDA, CDR2 SQIVND (reference sequence). V was trimmed by 6 bases and J by 5 bases, leaving 13 bases between them. The CDR3 sequence is 13 residues long. The CDR3 coding sequence is TGTGCCAGTAGCGGACCCGGGCGGGAGACCCAGTACTTC. It specifies CASSGPGRETQYF. Filled out from reference TRBV19 and TRBJ2-5, the complete variable domain reads DGGITQSPKYLFRKEGQNVTLSCEQNLNHDAMYWYRQDPGQGLRLIYYSQIVNDFQKGDIAEGYSVSREKKESFPLTVTSAQKNPTAFYLCASSGPGRETQYFGPGTRLLVL.

In nucleotides, the CDR3 is TGTGCCAGCTCACCGTTGTTGGAGGGCTACACCTTC. It is translated as CASSPLLEGYTF. The V gene is TRBV18, the J gene TRBJ1-2, with D uncertain. Germline-derived CDR1 and CDR2 are KGHSH and LQKENI. The CDR3 length is 12 residues. V was cut by 3 bases and J by 8 bases, with 10 bases left in between.

The chain recombines TRBV4-1 with TRBJ2-5; TRBD1 agrees at 7 bases. The CDR3 contains 14 residues. V gave up 1 base and J gave up 5 bases; unmatched junction bases: 4. CDR1 and CDR2 (germline): MGHRA, YSYEKL. As DNA, the CDR3 is TGCGCCAGCAGCCAAGGGGGGACAGAGGAGACCCAGTACTTC. This sequence encodes CASSQGGTEETQYF.

V usage is TRBV15 and J usage is TRBJ1-1; TRBD1 matches at 7 bases. This CDR3 has 12 residues. Germline lookup yields CDR1 LNHNV and CDR2 YYDKDF (reference sequence). V shed 5 bases and J 8 bases; nucleotides not matched to a gene: 5. The CDR3 sequence: CATSLAGQEAFF. The DNA for the CDR3 is TGTGCCACCAGCTTAGCGGGACAGGAAGCTTTCTTT.